These 16 T cell receptor beta chains were all obtained from the same sample, sequenced in a study of blood T cell repertoires in COVID-19 (dated by TCRdb to 2018 to 2021). Preparation of the library involved the immunoSEQ multiplex PCR assay. TCRdb re-hosts the immuneACCESS table, in-frame sequences only. Its copies lack some clones; in the studies checked, an unresolved V gene accounts for under half of them, and the cause for the rest is not known. Recorded for this sample are some 250,000 clones; 91% of them occurred a single time. The ten largest clonotypes hold 1.2% of the sample. The material sequenced was PBMCs or T cells enriched from blood (not recorded which). The receptors were gathered from a human donor in a cohort exposed to, infected with or recovered from COVID-19 (not recorded which). The donor label of this sample is uncertain.

The CDR3 is CASSLGRGRIYEQYF. The CDR3 DNA sequence: TGTGCCAGCAGCTTAGGCAGGGGGCGGATTTACGAGCAGTACTTC. The chain has TRBV13 and TRBJ2-7; TRBD1 matches at 8 bases. With 0 bases clipped from V and 4 bases from J, the junction kept 5 bases outside the gene matches. The germline gives CDR1 PRHDT, CDR2 FYEKMQ (reference sequence). The CDR3 spans 15 residues.

A single count supports this clone. The chain has TRBV2 and TRBJ1-1, with 7 nucleotides matching TRBD1. Germline V gene sequence: CDR1 SNHLY, CDR2 FYNNEI. The CDR3 loop spans 15 amino acids. Unmatched junction bases numbered 12, after V lost 7 bases and J lost 4 bases. The CDR3 nucleotides are TGTGCCAGCACCGAAGGTTTCAGGGGGACCACTGAAGCTTTCTTT. Protein: CASTEGFRGTTEAFF.

The genes are TRBV7-9 and TRBJ2-3; 11 positions agree with TRBD2. This CDR3 region has 16 residues. V dropped 3 bases and J dropped 6; count of bases not matched to a gene: 8. Germline V gene data show CDR1 as SEHNR and CDR2 as FQNEAQ (reference sequence). CDR3 loop: CASSFVTSGARDTQYF. In nucleotides, the CDR3 is TGTGCCAGCAGCTTTGTGACTAGCGGGGCCCGGGATACGCAGTATTTT.

V usage is TRBV11-2 and J usage is TRBJ2-1; 12 bases are a match to TRBD2. Trimming removed 5 bases from V and 9 bases from J; junction bases left unmatched: 8. Per the germline V gene, CDR1 is SGHAT and CDR2 is FQNNGV. This CDR3 contains 15 residues. The CDR3 DNA is TGTGCCAGCAGCGCCGGACTAGCGGGGTGGGGTGAGCAGTTCTTC. Protein sequence: CASSAGLAGWGEQFF.

V gene TRBV7-6 combines with J gene TRBJ2-1, with 7 nucleotides matching TRBD2. With V trimmed by 2 bases and J by 4 bases, 11 bases remained unmatched. Germline CDR1 reads SGHVS; CDR2 reads FNYEAQ. CDR3 length: 17 residues. The DNA of the CDR3 is TGTGCCAGCAGCTTAAGGCCTTCTAGCGGTTCTTACAATGAGCAGTTCTTC. This encodes CASSLRPSSGSYNEQFF.

The chain combines TRBV20-1 with TRBJ2-7; no clear D gene. The CDR3 contains 11 residues. The V end lost 3 bases, the J end lost 6 bases, and 9 bases lay between the germline ends. Per germline, CDR1 DFQATT and CDR2 SNEGSKA (reference sequence). The CDR3 is CSASDSGEQYF. The CDR3 DNA reads as TGCAGTGCTAGTGACTCGGGCGAGCAGTACTTC.

The rearrangement uses TRBV11-1 and TRBJ2-3, with a possible D match to TRBD2 (5 bases). The CDR3 spans 11 residues. CDR1 is SGHAT, CDR2 FQDESV, per germline (reference sequence). Trimming removed 6 bases at V and 14 bases at J, with 15 bases between. CDR3 DNA: TGTGCCAGCAGGGACTCGATTGTACTGTATTTT. This codes for CASRDSIVLYF.

The V and J genes are TRBV18 and TRBJ1-5; 9 nucleotides agree with TRBD1. V lost 6 bases to trimming and J lost 6 bases; unmatched junction nucleotides: 6. This CDR3 has 14 amino acids. Germline-derived CDR1 and CDR2 are KGHSH and LQKENI. The CDR3 is CASSLRDRAQPQHF. The CDR3 DNA is TGTGCCAGCTCCCTACGGGACAGGGCTCAGCCCCAGCATTTT.

This chain connects TRBV29-1 to TRBJ2-5; tentatively, D is TRBD2 (6 bases). The CDR3 is 12 amino acids. Germline V lookup: CDR1 SQVTM, CDR2 ANQGSEA. V was clipped by 4 bases and J by 5 bases, with 11 bases between them. The CDR3 here is CSVVLARETQYF. DNA of the CDR3: TGCAGCGTTGTCCTAGCGCGGGAGACCCAGTACTTC.

The chain employs TRBV13 and TRBJ1-2; 7 bases are a match to TRBD1. Trimming removed 3 bases from V and 4 bases from J; junction bases left unmatched: 8. The CDR3 runs 15 residues. In germline, CDR1 is PRHDT, CDR2 FYEKMQ (reference sequence). The CDR3 protein is CASSFLTGDGYGYTF. As DNA, the CDR3 is TGTGCCAGCAGCTTTTTAACAGGGGATGGCTATGGCTACACCTTC.

This clone was recorded only once. The V call is TRBV5-4, the J call TRBJ2-2, with 12 bases lining up with TRBD2. Trimming at V came to 6 bases and at J to 0 bases, leaving 9 bases not matched to a gene. CDR3 length equals 18 residues. Germline assignment: CDR1 SGHNT and CDR2 YYREEE (reference sequence). The CDR3 spells CASTLGLAGPTNTGELFF. CDR3 nucleotide sequence: TGTGCCAGCACCCTAGGACTAGCGGGGCCGACGAACACCGGGGAGCTGTTTTTT.

This clone was detected only once. The chain is built from TRBV6-1 and TRBJ2-1; D is unclear. Germline CDR1 is MNHNS and CDR2 is SASEGT. The CDR3 extends over 14 amino acids. The ends were cut back, 2 bases at V and 6 bases at J, with 11 bases in the middle. The DNA of the CDR3 is TGTGCCAGCAGTGAAAGGAGACGCCTCAATGAGCAGTTCTTC. Encoded protein: CASSERRRLNEQFF.

V and J are TRBV25-1 and TRBJ1-6; D unresolved. V was trimmed by 4 bases and J by 4 bases, leaving 11 bases between them. Germline-derived CDR1 and CDR2 are MGHDK and SYGVNS. The CDR3 totals 15 residues. CDR3 protein: CASSGGGSYNSPLHF. CDR3 bases: TGTGCCAGCAGTGGGGGAGGGTCGTATAATTCACCCCTCCACTTT.

The V call is TRBV7-9, the J call TRBJ1-1; possible D gene TRBD1, 6 bases. Deletions cut 7 bases from V and 2 bases from J, with 23 bases between. Germline CDR1 SEHNR, CDR2 FQNEAQ (reference sequence). The CDR3 is 17 amino acids. The CDR3 loop reads CASILGRGAERNTEAFF. Written as DNA, the CDR3 is TGTGCCAGCATCTTGGGGCGGGGGGCCGAAAGAAACACTGAAGCTTTCTTT.

The chain recombines TRBV2 with TRBJ1-1; D uncertain. Trimming cost V 5 bases and J 0 bases, with 7 bases left between them. CDR3 size: 13 residues. CDR1 is SNHLY and CDR2 is FYNNEI in the germline V gene. The CDR3 reads CASSSYLNTEAFF. The CDR3 DNA sequence: TGTGCCAGCAGTTCCTACTTGAACACTGAAGCTTTCTTT.

The V call is TRBV15, the J call TRBJ1-1; D unresolved. V was clipped by 0 bases and J by 9 bases, with 17 bases between them. Germline V lookup: CDR1 LNHNV, CDR2 YYDKDF (reference sequence). The CDR3 contains 15 residues. Here the CDR3 DNA reads TGTGCCACCAGCAGAGAGGAGGGTCTCTCCGGTAAAGCTTTCTTT. Translated, it gives CATSREEGLSGKAFF.